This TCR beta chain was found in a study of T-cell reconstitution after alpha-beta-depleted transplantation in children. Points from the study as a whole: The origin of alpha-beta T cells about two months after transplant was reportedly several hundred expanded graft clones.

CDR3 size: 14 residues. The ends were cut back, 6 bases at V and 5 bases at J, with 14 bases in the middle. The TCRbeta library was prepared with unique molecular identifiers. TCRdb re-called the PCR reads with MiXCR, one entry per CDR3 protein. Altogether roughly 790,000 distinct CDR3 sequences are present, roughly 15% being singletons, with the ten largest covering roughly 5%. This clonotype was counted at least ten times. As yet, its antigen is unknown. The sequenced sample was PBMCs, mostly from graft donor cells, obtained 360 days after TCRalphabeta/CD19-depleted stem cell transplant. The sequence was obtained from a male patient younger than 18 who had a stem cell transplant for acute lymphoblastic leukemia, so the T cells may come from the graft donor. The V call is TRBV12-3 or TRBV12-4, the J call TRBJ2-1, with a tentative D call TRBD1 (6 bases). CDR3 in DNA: TGTGCCAGCAGGAACCGGGACACCGACAATGAGCAGTTCTTC. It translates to CASRNRDTDNEQFF.